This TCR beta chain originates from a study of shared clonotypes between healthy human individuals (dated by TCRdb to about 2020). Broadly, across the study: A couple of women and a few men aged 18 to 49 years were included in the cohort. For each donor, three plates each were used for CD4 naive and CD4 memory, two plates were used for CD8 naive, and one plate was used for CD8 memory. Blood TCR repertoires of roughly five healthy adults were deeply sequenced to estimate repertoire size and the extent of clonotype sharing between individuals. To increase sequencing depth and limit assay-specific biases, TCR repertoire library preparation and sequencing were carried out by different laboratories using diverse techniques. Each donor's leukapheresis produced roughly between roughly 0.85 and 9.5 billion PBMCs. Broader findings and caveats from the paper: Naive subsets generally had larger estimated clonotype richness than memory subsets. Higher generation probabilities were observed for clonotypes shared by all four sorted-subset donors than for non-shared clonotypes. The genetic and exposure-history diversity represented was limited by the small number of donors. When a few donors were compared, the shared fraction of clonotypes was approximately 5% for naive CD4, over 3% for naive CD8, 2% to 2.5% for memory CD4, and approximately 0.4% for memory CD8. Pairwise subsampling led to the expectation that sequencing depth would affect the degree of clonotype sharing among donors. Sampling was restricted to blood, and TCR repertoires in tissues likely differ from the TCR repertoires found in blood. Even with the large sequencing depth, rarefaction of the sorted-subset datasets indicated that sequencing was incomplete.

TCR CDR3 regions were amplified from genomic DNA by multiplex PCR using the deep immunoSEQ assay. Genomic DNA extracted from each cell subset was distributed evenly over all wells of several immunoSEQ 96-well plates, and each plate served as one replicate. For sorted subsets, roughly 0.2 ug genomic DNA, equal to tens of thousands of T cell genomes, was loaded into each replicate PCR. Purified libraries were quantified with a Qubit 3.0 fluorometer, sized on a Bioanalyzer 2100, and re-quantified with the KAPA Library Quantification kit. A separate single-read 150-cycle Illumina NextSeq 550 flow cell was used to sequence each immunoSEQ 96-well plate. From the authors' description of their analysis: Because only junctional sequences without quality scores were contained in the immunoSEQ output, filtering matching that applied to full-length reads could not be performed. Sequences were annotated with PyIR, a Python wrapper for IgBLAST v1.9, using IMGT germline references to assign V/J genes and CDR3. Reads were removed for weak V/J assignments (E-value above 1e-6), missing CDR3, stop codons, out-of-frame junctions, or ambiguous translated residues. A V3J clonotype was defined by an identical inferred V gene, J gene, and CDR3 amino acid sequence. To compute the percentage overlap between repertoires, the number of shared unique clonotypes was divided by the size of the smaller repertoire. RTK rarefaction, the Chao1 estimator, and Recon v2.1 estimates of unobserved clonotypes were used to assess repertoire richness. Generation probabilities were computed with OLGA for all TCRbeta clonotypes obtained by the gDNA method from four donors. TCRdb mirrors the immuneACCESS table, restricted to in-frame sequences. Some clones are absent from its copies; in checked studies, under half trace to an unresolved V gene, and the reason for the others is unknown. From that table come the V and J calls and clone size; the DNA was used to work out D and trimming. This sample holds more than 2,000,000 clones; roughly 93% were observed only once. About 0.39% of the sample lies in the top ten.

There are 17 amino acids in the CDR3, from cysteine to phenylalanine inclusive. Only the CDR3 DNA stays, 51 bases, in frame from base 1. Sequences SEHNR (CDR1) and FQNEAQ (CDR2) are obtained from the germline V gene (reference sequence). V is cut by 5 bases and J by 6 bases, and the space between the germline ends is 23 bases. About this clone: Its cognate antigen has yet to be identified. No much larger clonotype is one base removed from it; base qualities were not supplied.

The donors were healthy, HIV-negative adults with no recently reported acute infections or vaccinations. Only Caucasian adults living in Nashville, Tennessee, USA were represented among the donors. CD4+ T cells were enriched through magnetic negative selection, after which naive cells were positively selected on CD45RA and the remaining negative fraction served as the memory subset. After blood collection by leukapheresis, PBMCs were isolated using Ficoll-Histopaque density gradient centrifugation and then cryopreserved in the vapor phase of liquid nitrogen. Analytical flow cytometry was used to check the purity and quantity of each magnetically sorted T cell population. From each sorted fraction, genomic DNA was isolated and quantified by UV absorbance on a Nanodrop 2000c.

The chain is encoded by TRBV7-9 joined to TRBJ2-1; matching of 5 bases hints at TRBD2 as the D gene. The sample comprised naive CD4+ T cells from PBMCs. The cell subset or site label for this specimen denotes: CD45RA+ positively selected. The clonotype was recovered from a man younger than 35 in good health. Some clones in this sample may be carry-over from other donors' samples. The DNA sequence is TGTGCCAGCAGCCCCCTCGGCCGTTCGGGGTCGGGCAATGAGCAGTTCTTC. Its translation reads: CASSPLGRSGSGNEQFF.